This T cell receptor (beta chain) was identified during a study of blood T cell repertoires in COVID-19. Study in general: The United States, Italy and Spain supplied acute and convalescent COVID-19 samples. The cDNA or gDNA used as material had been derived from T cells, B-cell-depleted T cells, or PBMCs.

Participants were aged about 18 to 100 years, lived in 20 to 30 US areas, and enrolled virtually. Participants' reported clinical history set cohort assignment. The CDR3 has 17 residues. CDR1 SGHRS and CDR2 YFSETQ come from the germline V gene. V lost 4 bases, J lost 0 bases, and 3 bases stayed unmatched. Profiled with immunoSEQ multiplex PCR; TCRdb holds only in-frame clones, not every one. Of about 140,000 clones in the sample, just under 85% were seen once. The rearrangement uses TRBV5-1 and TRBJ2-6, with 11 nucleotides matching TRBD2. This TCR derives from a woman aged 45-65 years with acute COVID-19. Source material: PBMCs or T cells enriched from blood (not recorded which). The CDR3 sequence is CASSVTSGGSGANVLTF. The CDR3 DNA sequence: TGCGCCAGCAGCGTCACTAGCGGGGGCTCTGGGGCCAACGTCCTGACTTTC. The full variable domain, completed using reference TRBV5-1 and TRBJ2-6, is KAGVTQTPRYLIKTRGQQVTLSCSPISGHRSVSWYQQTPGQGLQFLFEYFSETQRNKGNFPGRFSGRQFSNSRSEMNVSTLELGDSALYLCASSVTSGGSGANVLTFGAGSRLTVL.